Sequencing of this TCR beta chain was carried out in a study of blood T cell repertoires in COVID-19. Looking at the study overall: Acute and convalescent COVID-19 specimens originated in the United States, Italy and Spain.

In this sample, this clone turned up once. Only in-frame clones appear in the TCRdb table, and some are missing; sequencing was by immunoSEQ multiplex PCR. The table includes around 200,000 clones, roughly 88% detected once. The CDR3 is 18 amino acids. CDR1 is SGHVS and CDR2 is FQNEAQ in the germline V gene. Trimming removed 5 bases from V and 8 bases from J; junction bases left unmatched: 16. This sequence was found in a man between 60 and 70 years old with acute or convalescent COVID-19. Material for sequencing was peripheral blood. The chain joins TRBV7-8 to TRBJ1-6; 9 bases are a match to TRBD1. For the CDR3, the DNA is TGTGCCAGCAGCGCAAGGGGGACAGGGAGGCCAACCGATTCACCCCTCCACTTT. Its protein product is CASSARGTGRPTDSPLHF. Drawing the rest from reference TRBV7-8 and TRBJ1-6, the complete variable domain is GAGVSQSPRYKVAKRGQDVALRCDPISGHVSLFWYQQALGQGPEFLTYFQNEAQLDKSGLPSDRFFAERPEGSVSTLKIQRTQQEDSAVYLCASSARGTGRPTDSPLHFGNGTRLTVT.